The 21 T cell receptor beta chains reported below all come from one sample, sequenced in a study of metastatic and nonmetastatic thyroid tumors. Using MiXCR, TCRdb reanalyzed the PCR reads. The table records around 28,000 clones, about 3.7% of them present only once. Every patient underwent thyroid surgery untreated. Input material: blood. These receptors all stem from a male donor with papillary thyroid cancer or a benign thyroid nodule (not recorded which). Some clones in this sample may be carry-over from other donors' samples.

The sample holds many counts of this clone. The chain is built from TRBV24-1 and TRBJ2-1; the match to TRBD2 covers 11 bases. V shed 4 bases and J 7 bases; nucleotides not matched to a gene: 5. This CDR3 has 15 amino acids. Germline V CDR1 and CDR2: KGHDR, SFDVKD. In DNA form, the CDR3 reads TGTGCCACCAGTGAAACTAGCGGGAGACGTAATGAGCAGTTCTTC. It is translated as CATSETSGRRNEQFF.

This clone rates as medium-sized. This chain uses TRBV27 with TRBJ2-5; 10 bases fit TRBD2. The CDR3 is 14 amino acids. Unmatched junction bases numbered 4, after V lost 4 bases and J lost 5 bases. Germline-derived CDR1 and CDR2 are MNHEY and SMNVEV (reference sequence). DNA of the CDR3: TGTGCCAGCAGTTCAGCGGGAGGGGGTGAGACCCAGTACTTC. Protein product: CASSSAGGGETQYF.

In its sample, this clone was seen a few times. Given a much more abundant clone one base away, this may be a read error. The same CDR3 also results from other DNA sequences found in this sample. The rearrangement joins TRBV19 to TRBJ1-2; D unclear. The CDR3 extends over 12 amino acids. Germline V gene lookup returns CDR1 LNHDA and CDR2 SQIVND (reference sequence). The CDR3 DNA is TGTGCCAGTAGTATACGGACCTATGGCTATGCCTTC. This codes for CASSIRTYGYAF.

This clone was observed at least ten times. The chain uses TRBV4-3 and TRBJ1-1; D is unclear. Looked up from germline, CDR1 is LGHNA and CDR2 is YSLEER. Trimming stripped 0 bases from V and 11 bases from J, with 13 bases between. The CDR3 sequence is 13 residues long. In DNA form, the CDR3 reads TGCGCCAGCAGCCAAGAAGCTGCTACAAGGGCTTTCTTT. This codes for CASSQEAATRAFF.

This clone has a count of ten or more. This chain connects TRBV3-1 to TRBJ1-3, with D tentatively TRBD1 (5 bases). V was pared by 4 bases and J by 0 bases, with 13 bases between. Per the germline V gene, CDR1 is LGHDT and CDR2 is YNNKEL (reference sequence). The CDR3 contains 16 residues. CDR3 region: CASSRTGRTSGNTIYF. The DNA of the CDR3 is TGTGCCAGCAGCCGCACAGGCAGAACCTCTGGAAACACCATATATTTT.

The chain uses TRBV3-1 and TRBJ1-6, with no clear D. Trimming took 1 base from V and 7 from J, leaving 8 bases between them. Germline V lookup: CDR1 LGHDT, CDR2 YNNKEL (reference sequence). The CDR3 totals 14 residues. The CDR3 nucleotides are TGTGCCAGCAGCCAAGGGACGGAGAATTCACCCCTCCACTTT. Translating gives CASSQGTENSPLHF. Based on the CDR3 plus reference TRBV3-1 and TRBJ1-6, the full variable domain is DTAVSQTPKYLVTQMGNDKSIKCEQNLGHDTMYWYKQDSKKFLKIMFSYNNKELIINETVPNRFSPKSPDKAHLNLHINSLELGDSAVYFCASSQGTENSPLHFGNGTRLTVT.

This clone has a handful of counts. CDR3 sequence (DNA): TGTGCCAGCAACCAGGGGCGGGGGTCACCCCTCCACTTT. As protein: CASNQGRGSPLHF. The chain joins TRBV6-1 to TRBJ1-6; D perhaps matches TRBD1 (6 bases). In germline, CDR1 is MNHNS, CDR2 SASEGT. This CDR3 spans 13 amino acids. Trimming shortened V by 7 bases and J by 10 bases, and 14 bases separated the two germline ends.

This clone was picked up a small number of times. The CDR3 DNA reads TGCGCCAGCAGCTTGACAGTGAATGAAAAACTGTTTTTT. The encoded protein is CASSLTVNEKLFF. The gene calls are TRBV5-1 and TRBJ1-4; D is ambiguous. The CDR3 runs to 13 residues. Germline lookup yields CDR1 SGHRS and CDR2 YFSETQ. V lost 1 base to trimming and J lost 5 bases, with 6 bases between them.

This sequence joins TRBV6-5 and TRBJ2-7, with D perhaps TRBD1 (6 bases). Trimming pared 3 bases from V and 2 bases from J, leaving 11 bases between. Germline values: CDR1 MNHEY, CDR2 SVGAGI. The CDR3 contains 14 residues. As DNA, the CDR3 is TGTGCCAGCAGTTATTCTCAGGGGACCTACGAGCAGTACTTC. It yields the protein CASSYSQGTYEQYF.

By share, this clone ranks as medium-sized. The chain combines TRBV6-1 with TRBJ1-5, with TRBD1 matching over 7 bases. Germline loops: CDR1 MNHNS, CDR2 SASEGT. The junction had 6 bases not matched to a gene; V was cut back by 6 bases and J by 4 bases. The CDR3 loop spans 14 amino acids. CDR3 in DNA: TGTGCCAGCAGGCCGGGACAGATAAATCAGCCCCAGCATTTT. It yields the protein CASRPGQINQPQHF.

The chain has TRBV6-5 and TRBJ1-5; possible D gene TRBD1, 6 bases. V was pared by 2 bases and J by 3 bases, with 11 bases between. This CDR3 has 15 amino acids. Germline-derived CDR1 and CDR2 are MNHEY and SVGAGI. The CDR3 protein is CASSYPTGYNQPQHF. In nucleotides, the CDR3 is TGTGCCAGCAGTTACCCTACAGGGTACAATCAGCCCCAGCATTTT.

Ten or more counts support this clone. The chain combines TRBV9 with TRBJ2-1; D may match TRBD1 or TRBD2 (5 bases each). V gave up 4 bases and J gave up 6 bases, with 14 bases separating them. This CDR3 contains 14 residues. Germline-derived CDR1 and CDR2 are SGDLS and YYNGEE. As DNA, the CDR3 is TGTGCCAGCAGCCAAAGAGGGACCGCCAATGAGCAGTTCTTC. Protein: CASSQRGTANEQFF. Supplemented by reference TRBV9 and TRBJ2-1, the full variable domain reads DSGVTQTPKHLITATGQRVTLRCSPRSGDLSVYWYQQSLDQGLQFLIQYYNGEERAKGNILERFSAQQFPDLHSELNLSSLELGDSALYFCASSQRGTANEQFFGPGTRLTVL.

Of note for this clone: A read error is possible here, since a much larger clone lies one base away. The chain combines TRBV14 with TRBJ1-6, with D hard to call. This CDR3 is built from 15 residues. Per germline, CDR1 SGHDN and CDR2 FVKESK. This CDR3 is CASSQDYWDGSPLHF. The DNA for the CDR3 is TGTGCTAGCAGCCAAGACTACTGGGATGGTTCACCCCTCCACTTT.

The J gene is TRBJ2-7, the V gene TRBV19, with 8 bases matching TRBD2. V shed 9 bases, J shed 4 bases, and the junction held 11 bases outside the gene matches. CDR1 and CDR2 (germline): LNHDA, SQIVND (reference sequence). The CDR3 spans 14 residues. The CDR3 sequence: CARPGRREDYEQYF. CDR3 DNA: TGTGCCAGACCAGGGCGGCGGGAGGATTACGAGCAGTACTTC.

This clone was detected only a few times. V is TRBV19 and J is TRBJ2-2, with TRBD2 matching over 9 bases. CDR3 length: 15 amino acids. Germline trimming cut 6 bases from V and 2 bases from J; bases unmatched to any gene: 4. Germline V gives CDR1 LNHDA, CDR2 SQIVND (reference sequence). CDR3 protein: CASSLAGLNTGELFF. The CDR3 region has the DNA TGTGCCAGTAGCCTAGCGGGATTAAACACCGGGGAGCTGTTTTTT.

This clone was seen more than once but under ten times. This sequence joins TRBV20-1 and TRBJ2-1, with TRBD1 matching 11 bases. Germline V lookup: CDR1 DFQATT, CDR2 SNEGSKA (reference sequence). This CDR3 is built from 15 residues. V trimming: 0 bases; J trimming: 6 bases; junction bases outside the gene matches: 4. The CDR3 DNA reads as TGCAGTGCTAGAGATGGACAGGGGGCCTTCAATGAGCAGTTCTTC. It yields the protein CSARDGQGAFNEQFF.

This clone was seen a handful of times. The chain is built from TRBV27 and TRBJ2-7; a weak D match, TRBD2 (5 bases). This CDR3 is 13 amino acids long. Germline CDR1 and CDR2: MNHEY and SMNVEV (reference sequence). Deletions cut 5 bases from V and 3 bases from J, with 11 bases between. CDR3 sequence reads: CASSPGVDYEQYF. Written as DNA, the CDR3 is TGTGCCAGCAGTCCCGGGGTCGACTACGAGCAGTACTTC.

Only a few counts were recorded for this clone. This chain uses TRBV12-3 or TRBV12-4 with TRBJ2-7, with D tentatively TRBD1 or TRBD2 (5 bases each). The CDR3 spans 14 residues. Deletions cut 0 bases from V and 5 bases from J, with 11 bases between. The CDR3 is CASSLAQGENEQYF. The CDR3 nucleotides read TGTGCCAGCAGTTTAGCGCAGGGAGAAAACGAGCAGTACTTC.

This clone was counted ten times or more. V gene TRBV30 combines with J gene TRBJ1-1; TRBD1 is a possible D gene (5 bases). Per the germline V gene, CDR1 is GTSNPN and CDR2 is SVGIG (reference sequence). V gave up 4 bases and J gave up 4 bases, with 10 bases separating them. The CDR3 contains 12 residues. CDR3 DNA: TGTGCCTGGATTCGGGGGAGCACTGAAGCTTTCTTT. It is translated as CAWIRGSTEAFF.

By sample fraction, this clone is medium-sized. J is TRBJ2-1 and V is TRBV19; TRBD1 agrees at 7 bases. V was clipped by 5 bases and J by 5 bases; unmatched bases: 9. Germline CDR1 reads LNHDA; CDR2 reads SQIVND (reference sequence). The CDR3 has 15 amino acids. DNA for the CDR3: TGTGCCAGTAGTCCCCGGGTGGGACAGAACAATGAGCAGTTCTTC. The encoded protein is CASSPRVGQNNEQFF.

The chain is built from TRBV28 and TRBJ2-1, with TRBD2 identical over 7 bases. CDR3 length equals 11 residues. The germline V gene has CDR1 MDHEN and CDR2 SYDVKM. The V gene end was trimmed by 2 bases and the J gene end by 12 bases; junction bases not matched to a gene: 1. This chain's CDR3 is CASSLGGGQFF. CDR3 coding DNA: TGTGCCAGCAGTTTAGGGGGGGGGCAGTTCTTC.